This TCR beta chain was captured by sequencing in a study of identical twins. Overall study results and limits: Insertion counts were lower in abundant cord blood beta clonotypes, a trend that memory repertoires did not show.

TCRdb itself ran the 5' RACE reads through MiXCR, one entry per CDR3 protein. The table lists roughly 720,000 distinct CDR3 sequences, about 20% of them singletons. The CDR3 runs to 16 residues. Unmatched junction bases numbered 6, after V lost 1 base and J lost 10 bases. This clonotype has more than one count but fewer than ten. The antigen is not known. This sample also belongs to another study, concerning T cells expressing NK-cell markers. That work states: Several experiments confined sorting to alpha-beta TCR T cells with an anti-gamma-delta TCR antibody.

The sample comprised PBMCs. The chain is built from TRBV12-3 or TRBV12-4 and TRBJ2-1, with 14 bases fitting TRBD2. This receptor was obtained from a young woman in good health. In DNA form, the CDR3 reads TGTGCCAGCAGTTTAGGACTAGCGGGGGGGAAGATAGAGCAGTTCTTC. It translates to CASSLGLAGGKIEQFF.